Here is one TCR beta chain with its context. The antigen remains unidentified. As to time point: cycle 4 day 1 (C4D1), after 6 weeks of nivolumab. Every patient had relapsed following autologous stem cell transplantation, and cohorts differed in brentuximab vedotin exposure. Isolation of CD4+ T cells from thawed PBMCs was performed by magnetic negative selection. This CDR3 contains 12 residues. The V gene lost 3 bases and the J gene lost 8 bases, with 10 bases spanning the gap. Per germline, CDR1 SEHNR and CDR2 FQNEAQ (reference sequence). The data belong to a study of PD-1 blockade in classical Hodgkin lymphoma. Whole-study results and caveats: The study reported lower baseline TCR diversity in newly diagnosed patients than in healthy donors. Patients starting nivolumab under 1 year after ASCT were excluded. Patients with a complete response exhibited baseline diversity comparable to newly diagnosed patients.

Assay used: immunoSEQ multiplex PCR; TCRdb lists only in-frame clones, some missing. The table shows some 19,000 clones, with around 75% occurring only once. This receptor was identified in a human donor with classical Hodgkin lymphoma. Sequencing was performed on CD4+ T cells from blood, taken before the fourth cycle of nivolumab. The chain uses TRBV7-9 and TRBJ1-2; a possible D gene is TRBD1 (6 bases). The CDR3 nucleotides are TGTGCCAGCAGCTTGGACAGAGCCGGCTACACCTTC. Its translation: CASSLDRAGYTF.